The 22 T cell receptor beta chains below come from one sample, sequenced in a study of cytomegalovirus exposure and HLA in healthy donors. The primer mix had 60 Vbeta and 13 Jbeta primers. The protocol was immunoSEQ multiplex PCR, while the TCRdb copy is restricted to in-frame clones and leaves out a portion. Of approximately 92,000 clones in the sample, 81% were seen once. Sequencing used PBMCs. The receptors here all came from a girl aged 2-10 years in good health and CMV-seropositive.

This clone has a single count. The chain carries TRBV25-1 and TRBJ2-2; TRBD1 agrees at 9 bases. With 6 bases clipped from V and 6 bases from J, the junction kept 11 bases outside the gene matches. Germline values: CDR1 MGHDK, CDR2 SYGVNS. This CDR3 has 16 residues. The CDR3 loop is CASSATGTGNPGELFF. The CDR3 DNA reads TGTGCCAGCAGCGCAACCGGGACAGGGAATCCCGGGGAGCTGTTTTTT.

The gene calls are TRBV5-4 and TRBJ2-3; 7 bases align to TRBD1. The CDR3 is 12 amino acids. Germline lookup yields CDR1 SGHNT and CDR2 YYREEE (reference sequence). V lost 4 bases, J lost 6 bases, and 2 bases stayed unmatched. The CDR3 reads CASSQTGDTQYF. CDR3 sequence (DNA): TGTGCCAGCAGCCAGACAGGGGATACGCAGTATTTT. The full variable domain, rest sourced from reference TRBV5-4 and TRBJ2-3, is ETGVTQSPTHLIKTRGQQVTLRCSSQSGHNTVSWYQQALGQGPQFIFQYYREEENGRGNFPPRFSGLQFPNYSSELNVNALELDDSALYLCASSQTGDTQYFGPGTRLTVL.

The genes are TRBV7-8 and TRBJ2-1, with a possible D match to TRBD2 (7 bases). The germline V and J ends were trimmed by 1 base and 9 bases, with 13 bases remaining between them. This CDR3 has 14 amino acids. The germline V gene has CDR1 SGHVS and CDR2 FQNEAQ. Here the CDR3 reads CASSLEGGASEQFF. CDR3 in DNA: TGTGCCAGCAGCTTAGAGGGGGGGGCTAGTGAGCAGTTCTTC.

The chain employs TRBV6-1 and TRBJ2-7, with D tentatively TRBD2 (6 bases). Deletions cut 4 bases from V and 2 bases from J, with 21 bases between. Germline V gives CDR1 MNHNS, CDR2 SASEGT. This CDR3 region has 17 residues. The CDR3: CASSGRAGKGWTYEQYF. The CDR3 DNA follows: TGTGCCAGCAGTGGGAGGGCAGGCAAAGGTTGGACCTACGAGCAGTACTTC.

CDR3 sequence: CSVLPSGQGFEQYF. The CDR3 DNA sequence: TGCAGCGTACTCCCCTCGGGACAGGGGTTCGAGCAGTACTTC. The chain links TRBV29-1 to TRBJ2-7, with TRBD1 matching 10 bases. Germline V gives CDR1 SQVTM, CDR2 ANQGSEA. This CDR3 has 14 residues. Trimming at V came to 6 bases and at J to 6 bases, leaving 11 bases not matched to a gene.

V usage is TRBV4-2 and J usage is TRBJ2-7; 13 bases align to TRBD2. The CDR3 is 16 amino acids. Germline loops: CDR1 LGHNA, CDR2 YNFKEQ. Losses at the gene ends were 6 bases for V and 7 bases for J; bases not matched to a gene: 12. CDR3 in DNA: TGTGCCAGCAGTTCAACTGGACTAGCGGGAGTGTTTGAGCAGTACTTC. It translates to CASSSTGLAGVFEQYF.

This clone has only a few counts. The V call is TRBV10-1, the J call TRBJ2-1; D not resolved. The germline V gene has CDR1 WNHNN and CDR2 SYGVQD (reference sequence). This CDR3 has 14 amino acids. Deletions cut 3 bases from V and 3 bases from J, with 9 bases between. The CDR3 is CASSDRIDYNEQFF. CDR3 DNA: TGCGCCAGCAGTGACCGCATAGACTACAATGAGCAGTTCTTC.

The chain uses TRBV7-9 and TRBJ1-4; 7 nucleotides agree with TRBD1. The CDR3 runs 14 residues. Germline V lookup: CDR1 SEHNR, CDR2 FQNEAQ (reference sequence). The V segment lost 5 bases and the J segment 8 bases; nucleotides outside the gene matches: 8. The DNA for the CDR3 is TGTGCCAGCAGCCTCGACAGGGAGGTGGAAAAACTGTTTTTT. Its protein product is CASSLDREVEKLFF.

V gene TRBV10-3 combines with J gene TRBJ2-2, with 9 bases lining up with TRBD2. Germline-derived CDR1 and CDR2 are ENHRY and SYGVKD. The CDR3 runs to 13 residues. The ends lost 11 bases at V and 7 bases at J; junction bases unmatched: 8. This chain's CDR3 is CALKRLADGELFF. CDR3 DNA: TGTGCCCTCAAGAGACTAGCGGACGGGGAGCTGTTTTTT.

The chain couples TRBV30 to TRBJ2-3; tentatively, D is TRBD2 (5 bases). There are 16 residues in the CDR3. With 3 bases removed from V and 0 bases from J, the gap between germline ends came to 16 bases. Germline values: CDR1 GTSNPN, CDR2 SVGIG (reference sequence). The chain's CDR3 is CAWRSKAVASTDTQYF. CDR3 DNA: TGTGCCTGGAGATCAAAAGCGGTGGCGAGCACAGATACGCAGTATTTT.

V and J are TRBV9 and TRBJ1-1; D gene uncertain. Germline assignment: CDR1 SGDLS and CDR2 YYNGEE. This CDR3 is 14 amino acids long. V was pared by 3 bases and J by 1 base, with 10 bases between. The CDR3 DNA follows: TGTGCCAGCAGCGCACCCCCAGGGAACACTGAAGCTTTCTTT. Translation: CASSAPPGNTEAFF.

This chain links TRBV13 with TRBJ1-1; no clear D gene. The CDR3 extends over 12 amino acids. The V gene's germline CDR1 is PRHDT and CDR2 FYEKMQ (reference sequence). V was clipped by 1 base and J by 13 bases, with 13 bases between them. As DNA, the CDR3 is TGTGCCAGCAGCTTAGTAGATAGGGAGGGTTTCTTT. Encoded protein: CASSLVDREGFF.

V and J are TRBV19 and TRBJ2-1; 8 bases map to TRBD2. Per germline, CDR1 LNHDA and CDR2 SQIVND (reference sequence). J was trimmed by 6 bases and V by 6 bases; bases with no gene match: 7. The CDR3 runs to 14 residues. CDR3 DNA sequence: TGTGCCAGTAGCGTCGGGCTAGCGGGCAATGAGCAGTTCTTC. The encoded protein is CASSVGLAGNEQFF.

V usage is TRBV4-2 and J usage is TRBJ2-2, with a weak D call TRBD2 (6 bases). V lost 3 bases, J lost 6 bases, and 8 bases lay in between. Germline V gene lookup returns CDR1 LGHNA and CDR2 YNFKEQ. This CDR3 is built from 13 residues. CDR3 amino acids: CASSQVAAGELFF. The DNA for the CDR3 is TGTGCCAGCAGCCAGGTAGCGGCCGGGGAGCTGTTTTTT.

The chain carries TRBV30 and TRBJ1-5, with D perhaps matching TRBD1 (5 bases). This CDR3 region has 13 residues. Germline CDR1 reads GTSNPN; CDR2 reads SVGIG (reference sequence). Trimming took 4 bases from V and 7 from J, leaving 14 bases between them. The chain's CDR3 is CAWTTALGQPQHF. In nucleotides, the CDR3 is TGTGCCTGGACGACAGCTCTTGGACAGCCCCAGCATTTT.

V gene TRBV28 combines with J gene TRBJ1-1, with unresolved D. Germline values: CDR1 MDHEN, CDR2 SYDVKM. The CDR3 contains 13 residues. Trimming pared 3 bases from V and 3 bases from J, leaving 8 bases between. CDR3 protein: CASSFQADTEAFF. CDR3 bases: TGTGCCAGCAGTTTCCAAGCGGACACTGAAGCTTTCTTT.

V usage is TRBV5-4 and J usage is TRBJ2-7; D might be TRBD2 (6 bases). The V gene lost 0 bases and the J gene lost 9 bases, with 25 bases spanning the gap. The germline V gene encodes CDR1 SGHNT and CDR2 YYREEE (reference sequence). This CDR3 has 17 residues. CDR3 sequence reads: CASSLGAGGGTYGRQYF. The DNA for the CDR3 is TGTGCCAGCAGCTTGGGGGCCGGAGGCGGGACCTACGGACGGCAGTACTTC.

The sample holds a few counts of this clone. V and J are TRBV4-1 and TRBJ1-2, with 10 bases fitting TRBD1. The CDR3 is 14 residues long. Losses at the gene ends were 3 bases for V and 8 bases for J; bases not matched to a gene: 6. Germline CDR1 MGHRA, CDR2 YSYEKL. The CDR3: CASSQGQGLWGYTF. The CDR3, as DNA: TGCGCCAGCAGCCAGGGACAGGGGTTATGGGGCTACACCTTC.

This sequence joins TRBV6-1 and TRBJ2-7; TRBD1 is a possible D gene (5 bases). V lost 1 base to trimming and J lost 6 bases, with 7 bases between them. Looked up from germline, CDR1 is MNHNS and CDR2 is SASEGT. The CDR3 has 12 amino acids. The CDR3 coding sequence is TGTGCCAGCAGTGAAGGGGGCTCCGAGCAGTACTTC. The encoded protein is CASSEGGSEQYF.

A single count supports this clone. The rearrangement uses TRBV18 and TRBJ2-5; D remains unclear. Germline V CDR1 and CDR2: KGHSH, LQKENI. Trimming took 0 bases from V and 3 from J, leaving 5 bases between them. The CDR3 sequence is 13 residues long. The CDR3 nucleotides are TGTGCCAGCTCACCACCCAGCGAAGAGACCCAGTACTTC. Its translation: CASSPPSEETQYF.

The rearrangement uses TRBV30 and TRBJ2-7; TRBD1 agrees at 10 bases. The CDR3 loop spans 15 amino acids. Germline CDR1 is GTSNPN and CDR2 is SVGIG (reference sequence). Trimming cost V 0 bases and J 4 bases; bases outside gene matches: 6. CDR3 DNA: TGTGCCTGGAGTGTACCCGGGACAGGGGAGTACGAGCAGTACTTC. Its protein is CAWSVPGTGEYEQYF.

The chain has TRBV7-8 and TRBJ1-2; perhaps TRBD1 as D (5 bases). V shed 5 bases and J shed 6 bases, with 22 bases lying between them. The CDR3 has 16 amino acids. Per germline, CDR1 SGHVS and CDR2 FQNEAQ. The CDR3 sequence: CASSLGTPFQNHGYTF. Written as DNA, the CDR3 is TGTGCCAGCAGCCTAGGGACTCCGTTCCAAAACCATGGCTACACCTTC.